This paragraph covers one T cell receptor (beta chain) sequence. This specimen belongs to a study of Ad26.COV2.S vaccination and SARS-CoV-2 variants. The CDR3 sequence is 16 residues long. From germline, CDR1 is SEHNR and CDR2 FQNEAQ (reference sequence). V lost 5 bases, J lost 0 bases, and 15 bases lay in between. Treatment in this sample: about 20 received Ad26.COV2.S at low or high dose, single or two shots; several received placebo; per-sample allocation not given. Following the first vaccine or placebo injection, samples were taken on day 63. Repertoires were generated with immunoSEQ multiplex PCR, while TCRdb's copy carries only in-frame clones and drops some. In the table there are under 300,000 clones, roughly 87% of which are singletons.

The sequence was collected from a person aged 18-65 years who received the Ad26.COV2.S COVID-19 vaccine or a placebo. J is TRBJ2-3 and V is TRBV7-9; unclear D gene. Sequenced here: peripheral blood, sampled in a trial of Ad26.COV2.S vaccine versus placebo. CDR3 bases: TGTGCCAGCAGCCCTACGAGAGGCGGCAGCACAGATACGCAGTATTTT. Amino acids: CASSPTRGGSTDTQYF.